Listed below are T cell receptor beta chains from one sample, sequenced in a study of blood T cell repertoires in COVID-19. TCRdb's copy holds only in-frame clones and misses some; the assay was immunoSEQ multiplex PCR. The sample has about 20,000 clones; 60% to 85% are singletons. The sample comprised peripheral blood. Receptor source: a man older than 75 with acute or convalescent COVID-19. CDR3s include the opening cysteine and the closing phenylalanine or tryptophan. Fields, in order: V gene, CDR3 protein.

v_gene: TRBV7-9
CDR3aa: CASSFPSGTSQETQYF

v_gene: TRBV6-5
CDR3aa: CASSPVQALDTQYF

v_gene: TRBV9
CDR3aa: CASSPSSGGGRETDTQYF

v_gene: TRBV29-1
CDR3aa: CSVDRGTYNEQFF

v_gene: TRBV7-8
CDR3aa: CASSATATFSYEQYF

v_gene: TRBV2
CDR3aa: CASSEIGNSPLHF

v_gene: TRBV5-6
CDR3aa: CASSFFIRGGIPGNTIYF

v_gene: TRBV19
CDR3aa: CASAPTAGGSQETQYF

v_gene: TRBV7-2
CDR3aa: CASRTGTKSHEQYF

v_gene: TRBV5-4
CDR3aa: CASSRPGTANNEQFF

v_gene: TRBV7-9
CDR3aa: CASSLRTSANEQYF

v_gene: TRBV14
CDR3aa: CASSPPPPGTSFSRSYNEQFF

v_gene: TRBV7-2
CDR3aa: CASSSTTGLNYGYTF

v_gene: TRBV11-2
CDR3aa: CASSFQGDTQYF

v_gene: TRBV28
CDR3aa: CASNARTYNEQFF

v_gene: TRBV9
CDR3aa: CASSVGEGLGDTQYF

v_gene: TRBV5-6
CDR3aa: CASSYGTATTNEKLFF

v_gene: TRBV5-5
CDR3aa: CASSLGLAVYNEQFF

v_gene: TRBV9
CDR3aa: CASSGILAGGADTQYF

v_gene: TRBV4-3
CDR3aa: CASSLQITTGELFF

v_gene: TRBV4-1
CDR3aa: CASSPVGQGARKGGYTF

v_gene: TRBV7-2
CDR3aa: CASSPGSNTEAFF

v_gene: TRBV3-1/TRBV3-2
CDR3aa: CASSQESQGQPQHF

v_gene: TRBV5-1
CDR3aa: CASSEQGTNTEAFF

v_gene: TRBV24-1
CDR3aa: CATSDRDLGPADTQYF

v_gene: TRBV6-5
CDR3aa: CATERGQSGYTF

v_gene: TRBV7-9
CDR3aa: CASSPGRYNEQFF

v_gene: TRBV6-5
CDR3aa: CASSYSKTGGNTIYF

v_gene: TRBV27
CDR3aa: CASSLWGQSFNSPLHF

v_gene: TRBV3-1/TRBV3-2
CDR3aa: CASSSTNEQFF

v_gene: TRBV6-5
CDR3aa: CASSPSGRAKNEQFF

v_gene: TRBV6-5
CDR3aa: CASRSGQGNQPQHF

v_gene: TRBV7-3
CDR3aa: CASSRLAQNTDTQYF

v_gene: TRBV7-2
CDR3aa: CASSSQGSGGGLEQYF

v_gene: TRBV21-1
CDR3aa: CASSSRLAGGPLGRETQYF

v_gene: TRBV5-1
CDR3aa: CASSLLQGAYEQFF

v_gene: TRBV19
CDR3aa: CASSGTGGGTEAFF

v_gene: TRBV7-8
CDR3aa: CASSLNRETDTQYF

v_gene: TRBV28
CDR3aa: CASSLLTPGSNQPQHF

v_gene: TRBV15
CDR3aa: CATSSSSQENQPQHF

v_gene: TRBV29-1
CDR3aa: CSGGGIDQPQHF

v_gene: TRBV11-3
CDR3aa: CASSFSVSSYNEQFF

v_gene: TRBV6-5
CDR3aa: CATREQGLYTEAFF

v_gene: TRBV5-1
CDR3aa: CASRGVADTGELFF

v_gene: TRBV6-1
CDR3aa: CASSEFGGGQPQHF

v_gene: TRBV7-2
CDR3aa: CASSLAQGRDEQFF

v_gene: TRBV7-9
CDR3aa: CASSLSQGSASGSLREQFF

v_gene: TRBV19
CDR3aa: CASSKGTGSMNTEAFF

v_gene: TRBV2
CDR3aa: CASSLDREKLFF

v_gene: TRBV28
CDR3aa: CASSFRSRARNTIYF

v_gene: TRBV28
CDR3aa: CASRWTGNTGELFF

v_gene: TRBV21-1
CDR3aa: CASSKGLRGDRANIQYF

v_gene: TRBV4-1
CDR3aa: CASSQDPLFLGGEKLFF